The text below deals with one T cell receptor beta chain. Seattle cases were enrolled at active infection and followed longitudinally. Methods used by the authors: Nucleated cell counts were estimated from reference gene primer amplification. TCRdb's table, derived via immunoSEQ multiplex PCR, lists solely in-frame clones and lacks some. Clone size and the V and J calls come from that table; the DNA yielded D and trimming. The sample includes approximately 500,000 clones, about 89% of them seen just once. This record belongs to a study of blood T cell repertoires in COVID-19. About the research overall: T cells, B-cell-depleted T cells, or PBMCs provided the cDNA or gDNA that served as material.

Trimming left V 6 bases short and J 0 bases short, with 9 bases between. Germline V gene data show CDR1 as SNHLY and CDR2 as FYNNEI. The CDR3 runs to 14 residues. J is TRBJ2-1 and V is TRBV2, with a weak D call TRBD1 (5 bases). This sequence originates from a woman between 45 and 60 years old with COVID-19, enrolled during active disease. The sequencing sample was made of peripheral blood. The CDR3 DNA is TGTGCCAGCAGGAGACAGAGCTCCTACAATGAGCAGTTCTTC. Translation gives CASRRQSSYNEQFF.